This T cell receptor (beta chain) was documented in a study of blood T cell repertoires in COVID-19. About the research overall: Collection of acute and convalescent COVID-19 samples took place in the United States, Italy and Spain. Sources were T cells, B-cell-depleted T cells, or PBMCs; the material itself was cDNA or gDNA.

Original analysis: Quantification of nucleated cells was approximated via reference gene primer amplification. This table comes from immunoSEQ multiplex PCR, and its TCRdb copy is limited to in-frame clones, with some not included. For V, J and clone size, that table is used; D and trimming come from the DNA. This table holds approximately 190,000 clones, roughly 87% found once. CDR3 length: 16 amino acids. Germline lookup yields CDR1 MGHRA and CDR2 YSYEKL. The germline V and J ends were trimmed by 4 bases and 7 bases, with 22 bases remaining between them. What was sequenced was peripheral blood. The chain links TRBV4-1 to TRBJ1-2; D uncertain. The source of this sequence is a woman between 40 and 50 years old with acute or convalescent COVID-19. The CDR3 bases are TGCGCCAGCAGCCTCAACGGGCCAGCGGTCGTCTTTGGCTACACCTTC. It specifies CASSLNGPAVVFGYTF.